Listed below are T cell receptor beta chains from one sample, sequenced in a study of cytomegalovirus exposure and HLA in healthy donors. This table comes from immunoSEQ multiplex PCR, and its TCRdb copy is limited to in-frame clones, with some not included. The sample has over 150,000 clones, 70% to 80% seen once. The specimen sequenced was PBMCs. These receptors were obtained from a man younger than 40 in good health and CMV-seronegative. CDR3s include the opening cysteine and the closing phenylalanine or tryptophan. A D gene is named only where the DNA matches it firmly. Clone size is shown for a subset of rows, as once, few, many or a class of expanded clone.

j_call: TRBJ2-7
v_call: TRBV7-9
clone_size: few
d_call: .
cdr3_aa: CASSLQVTHEQYF
cdr3_nt: TGTGCCAGCAGCTTACAGGTGACGCACGAGCAGTACTTC

j_call: TRBJ2-7
v_call: TRBV29-1
clone_size: .
d_call: TRBD1
cdr3_aa: CSVAGGGHEQYF
cdr3_nt: TGCAGCGTTGCAGGGGGCGGGCACGAGCAGTACTTC

j_call: TRBJ2-5
v_call: TRBV5-5
clone_size: many
d_call: .
cdr3_aa: CASSLQSRQETQYF
cdr3_nt: TGTGCCAGCAGCTTACAGAGTCGCCAAGAGACCCAGTACTTC

j_call: TRBJ1-3
v_call: TRBV7-9
clone_size: .
d_call: .
cdr3_aa: CASSLGPWRAGNTIYF
cdr3_nt: TGTGCCAGCAGCTTAGGCCCTTGGAGGGCTGGAAACACCATATATTTT

j_call: TRBJ2-7
v_call: TRBV18
clone_size: .
d_call: .
cdr3_aa: CASSPPARDYEQYF
cdr3_nt: TGTGCCAGCTCACCACCGGCCAGGGACTACGAGCAGTACTTC

j_call: TRBJ1-6
v_call: TRBV27
clone_size: .
d_call: .
cdr3_aa: CASSLGADNSPLHF
cdr3_nt: TGTGCCAGCAGTTTAGGGGCAGACAATTCACCCCTCCACTTT

j_call: TRBJ2-7
v_call: TRBV5-4
clone_size: .
d_call: .
cdr3_aa: CASSLETAEQYF
cdr3_nt: TGTGCCAGCAGCTTGGAGACAGCCGAGCAGTACTTC

j_call: TRBJ2-7
v_call: TRBV7-2
clone_size: few
d_call: TRBD2
cdr3_aa: CASSLNSGGTEQYF
cdr3_nt: TGTGCCAGCAGCTTAAATAGCGGGGGAACCGAGCAGTACTTC

j_call: TRBJ1-2
v_call: TRBV11-2
clone_size: .
d_call: .
cdr3_aa: CASSLEPGMYGYTF
cdr3_nt: TGTGCCAGCAGCTTAGAACCAGGGATGTATGGCTACACCTTC

j_call: TRBJ1-1
v_call: TRBV7-9
clone_size: .
d_call: .
cdr3_aa: CASSVDGGVNTEAFF
cdr3_nt: TGTGCCAGCAGCGTAGATGGGGGGGTGAACACTGAAGCTTTCTTT

j_call: TRBJ2-3
v_call: TRBV5-4
clone_size: .
d_call: .
cdr3_aa: CASSLQGTDTQYF
cdr3_nt: TGTGCCAGCAGCTTGCAGGGCACAGATACGCAGTATTTT

j_call: TRBJ1-1
v_call: TRBV19
clone_size: .
d_call: TRBD1
cdr3_aa: CASSPRTGLFEAFF
cdr3_nt: TGTGCCAGTAGCCCCCGGACAGGGCTTTTTGAAGCTTTCTTT

j_call: TRBJ2-1
v_call: TRBV6-5
clone_size: .
d_call: TRBD2
cdr3_aa: CASSPLSGGGNEQFF
cdr3_nt: TGTGCCAGCAGTCCCCTCAGCGGGGGGGGAAATGAGCAGTTCTTC

j_call: TRBJ1-5
v_call: TRBV2
clone_size: .
d_call: TRBD1
cdr3_aa: CASRPGTGVNQPQHF
cdr3_nt: TGTGCCAGCAGGCCCGGGACAGGGGTAAATCAGCCCCAGCATTTT

j_call: TRBJ2-7
v_call: TRBV27
clone_size: .
d_call: TRBD2
cdr3_aa: CASSLERGVLYEQYF
cdr3_nt: TGTGCCAGCAGTTTAGAGCGGGGGGTACTGTACGAGCAGTACTTC

j_call: TRBJ1-2
v_call: TRBV10-3
clone_size: .
d_call: TRBD1
cdr3_aa: CAIRAGTGNYGYTF
cdr3_nt: TGTGCCATCAGGGCCGGGACAGGGAACTATGGCTACACCTTC

j_call: TRBJ1-1
v_call: TRBV29-1
clone_size: few
d_call: .
cdr3_aa: CSVVRAGENTEAFF
cdr3_nt: TGCAGCGTTGTTCGGGCAGGGGAAAACACTGAAGCTTTCTTT

j_call: TRBJ2-7
v_call: TRBV28
clone_size: .
d_call: .
cdr3_aa: CASSSEQGYEQYF
cdr3_nt: TGTGCCAGCAGTAGCGAACAGGGCTACGAGCAGTACTTC

j_call: TRBJ1-2
v_call: TRBV5-1
clone_size: .
d_call: TRBD1
cdr3_aa: CASSSTGRDNYGYTF
cdr3_nt: TGCGCCAGCAGCTCGACAGGGCGGGATAACTATGGCTACACCTTC

j_call: TRBJ2-2
v_call: TRBV6-5
clone_size: .
d_call: .
cdr3_aa: CASSSHRDPTGELFF
cdr3_nt: TGTGCCAGCAGTTCTCACAGGGACCCCACCGGGGAGCTGTTTTTT

j_call: TRBJ1-2
v_call: TRBV7-9
clone_size: .
d_call: .
cdr3_aa: CSSSNDNYYGYTF
cdr3_nt: TGTTCCAGCAGCAACGACAATTACTATGGCTACACCTTC

j_call: TRBJ2-7
v_call: TRBV7-8
clone_size: few
d_call: .
cdr3_aa: CFFFKQKAAYEQYF
cdr3_nt: TGTTTTTTTTTCAAGCAGAAGGCGGCATACGAGCAGTACTTC

j_call: TRBJ2-7
v_call: TRBV5-4
clone_size: .
d_call: .
cdr3_aa: CASSRTGNEQYF
cdr3_nt: TGTGCCAGCAGCAGAACAGGCAACGAGCAGTACTTC

j_call: TRBJ1-4
v_call: TRBV15
clone_size: .
d_call: .
cdr3_aa: CATRGDSEKLFF
cdr3_nt: TGTGCCACCAGAGGGGATAGTGAAAAACTGTTTTTT

j_call: TRBJ1-6
v_call: TRBV5-1
clone_size: .
d_call: .
cdr3_aa: CASSLGTVGNSPLHF
cdr3_nt: TGCGCCAGCAGCTTGGGCACTGTCGGTAATTCACCCCTCCACTTT

j_call: TRBJ1-2
v_call: TRBV28
clone_size: .
d_call: .
cdr3_aa: CASSPGQRGYTF
cdr3_nt: TGTGCCAGCAGTCCTGGACAGAGGGGCTACACCTTC

j_call: TRBJ1-2
v_call: TRBV28
clone_size: .
d_call: .
cdr3_aa: CASSRGSLNYGYTF
cdr3_nt: TGTGCCAGCAGTAGGGGGTCCTTAAACTATGGCTACACCTTC

j_call: TRBJ1-1
v_call: TRBV13
clone_size: few
d_call: .
cdr3_aa: CASSWPTANTEAFF
cdr3_nt: TGTGCCAGCAGCTGGCCGACAGCGAACACTGAAGCTTTCTTT

j_call: TRBJ2-2
v_call: TRBV6-1
clone_size: .
d_call: .
cdr3_aa: CASRQPGGAGELFF
cdr3_nt: TGTGCCAGCAGACAGCCAGGCGGGGCCGGGGAGCTGTTTTTT

j_call: TRBJ2-7
v_call: TRBV11-2
clone_size: .
d_call: .
cdr3_aa: CASSSLRGQSYEQYF
cdr3_nt: TGTGCCAGCAGCTCCCTTCGAGGGCAGTCCTACGAGCAGTACTTC

j_call: TRBJ2-5
v_call: TRBV5-1
clone_size: .
d_call: TRBD2
cdr3_aa: CASSALIAGTSGETQYF
cdr3_nt: TGCGCCAGCAGCGCATTAATTGCCGGGACTAGCGGCGAGACCCAGTACTTC

j_call: TRBJ2-7
v_call: TRBV5-6
clone_size: .
d_call: .
cdr3_aa: CASTTRGGLGEQYF
cdr3_nt: TGTGCCAGCACAACCCGAGGGGGTCTTGGCGAGCAGTACTTC

j_call: TRBJ2-7
v_call: TRBV28
clone_size: .
d_call: .
cdr3_aa: CASSPDSYEQYF
cdr3_nt: TGTGCCAGCAGTCCAGACAGCTACGAGCAGTACTTC

j_call: TRBJ1-1
v_call: TRBV28
clone_size: few
d_call: TRBD1
cdr3_aa: CASSILDRAEAFF
cdr3_nt: TGTGCCAGCAGTATATTGGACAGGGCTGAAGCTTTCTTT

j_call: TRBJ1-2
v_call: TRBV9
clone_size: few
d_call: .
cdr3_aa: CASSVATGSYGYTF
cdr3_nt: TGTGCCAGCAGCGTAGCTACGGGTAGCTATGGCTACACCTTC

j_call: TRBJ1-2
v_call: TRBV5-8
clone_size: few
d_call: .
cdr3_aa: CASSLVEGTYGYTF
cdr3_nt: TGTGCCAGCAGCTTGGTGGAGGGTACCTATGGCTACACCTTC

j_call: TRBJ1-3
v_call: TRBV4-3
clone_size: .
d_call: .
cdr3_aa: CASSQDPGVGNTIYF
cdr3_nt: TGCGCCAGCAGCCAAGACCCAGGGGTTGGAAACACCATATATTTT

j_call: TRBJ1-4
v_call: TRBV27
clone_size: .
d_call: TRBD1
cdr3_aa: CASSPTGGPNEKLFF
cdr3_nt: TGTGCCAGCAGCCCGACAGGGGGACCTAATGAAAAACTGTTTTTT

j_call: TRBJ2-7
v_call: TRBV10-3
clone_size: .
d_call: .
cdr3_aa: CAISEPGQNSYGQYF
cdr3_nt: TGTGCCATCAGTGAACCGGGACAAAACTCCTACGGGCAGTACTTC

j_call: TRBJ1-5
v_call: TRBV2
clone_size: .
d_call: .
cdr3_aa: CASSEGHSNQPQHF
cdr3_nt: TGTGCCAGCAGTGAAGGACACAGCAATCAGCCCCAGCATTTT

j_call: TRBJ1-1
v_call: TRBV28
clone_size: .
d_call: .
cdr3_aa: CASSAPGPEPAFF
cdr3_nt: TGTGCCAGCAGTGCCCCGGGTCCTGAACCCGCTTTCTTT

j_call: TRBJ1-1
v_call: TRBV7-9
clone_size: .
d_call: .
cdr3_aa: CASGPRGATEAFF
cdr3_nt: TGTGCCAGTGGTCCTAGGGGTGCCACTGAAGCTTTCTTT

j_call: TRBJ2-7
v_call: TRBV28
clone_size: .
d_call: .
cdr3_aa: CASSFVRVEEQYF
cdr3_nt: TGTGCCAGCAGTTTTGTCAGGGTTGAAGAGCAGTACTTC

j_call: TRBJ2-7
v_call: TRBV21-1
clone_size: .
d_call: .
cdr3_aa: CASSKCTASGDTYEQYF
cdr3_nt: TGTGCCAGCAGCAAATGTACGGCTAGCGGGGATACCTACGAGCAGTACTTC

j_call: TRBJ2-3
v_call: TRBV28
clone_size: .
d_call: TRBD2
cdr3_aa: CASSPSGGATDTQYF
cdr3_nt: TGTGCCAGCAGTCCTAGCGGGGGGGCAACAGATACGCAGTATTTT

j_call: TRBJ1-1
v_call: TRBV7-9
clone_size: .
d_call: TRBD1
cdr3_aa: CASSLRPGGFKNTEAFF
cdr3_nt: TGTGCCAGCAGCTTACGGCCAGGGGGCTTTAAGAACACTGAAGCTTTCTTT

j_call: TRBJ2-1
v_call: TRBV9
clone_size: .
d_call: TRBD1
cdr3_aa: CASSASTGGYNEQFF
cdr3_nt: TGTGCCAGCAGCGCTTCGACAGGGGGTTACAATGAGCAGTTCTTC

j_call: TRBJ2-1
v_call: TRBV4-1
clone_size: .
d_call: TRBD2
cdr3_aa: CASSQDGLAGAFSYNEQFF
cdr3_nt: TGCGCCAGCAGCCAAGATGGGCTAGCGGGGGCCTTCTCCTACAATGAGCAGTTCTTC

j_call: TRBJ1-1
v_call: TRBV2
clone_size: once
d_call: .
cdr3_aa: CASSEGGGMNTEAFF
cdr3_nt: TGTGCCAGCAGTGAGGGCGGCGGGATGAACACTGAAGCTTTCTTT

j_call: TRBJ1-1
v_call: TRBV7-8
clone_size: once
d_call: .
cdr3_aa: CASSPQGLNTEAFF
cdr3_nt: TGTGCCAGCAGCCCACAGGGCCTGAACACTGAAGCTTTCTTT

j_call: TRBJ1-2
v_call: TRBV30
clone_size: .
d_call: TRBD1
cdr3_aa: CAWGSTGSGYTF
cdr3_nt: TGTGCCTGGGGATCGACAGGGAGTGGCTACACCTTC

j_call: TRBJ1-1
v_call: TRBV5-4
clone_size: few
d_call: .
cdr3_aa: CASSLEGYPEAFF
cdr3_nt: TGTGCCAGCAGCTTGGAGGGGTACCCTGAAGCTTTCTTT

j_call: TRBJ1-1
v_call: TRBV19
clone_size: .
d_call: TRBD1
cdr3_aa: CASSPQGAYTEAFF
cdr3_nt: TGTGCCAGTAGTCCCCAGGGGGCATACACTGAAGCTTTCTTT